The 25 T cell receptor beta chains below were found in one sample sequenced in a study of beta chain features in type 1 diabetes. Reverse transcribing all isolated RNA meant expressed TCRB transcripts were sequenced. Profiling relied on immunoSEQ multiplex PCR, and the TCRdb table lists in-frame clones only, not all of them. This repertoire shows under 800,000 clones, 15% to 18% found once; its top ten account for about 0.097%. The specimen sequenced was naive CD4+ T cells from blood. The receptor set was obtained from a man between 18 and 35 years old in good health.

This clone has a handful of counts. The gene calls are TRBV25-1 and TRBJ2-5; D remains ambiguous. The CDR3 consists of 12 residues. V was pared by 5 bases and J by 5 bases, with 9 bases between. Per the germline V gene, CDR1 is MGHDK and CDR2 is SYGVNS. The CDR3: CASSPGPETQYF. The CDR3 DNA follows: TGTGCCAGCAGTCCAGGACCCGAGACCCAGTACTTC.

This clone has a single count. The V and J genes are TRBV9 and TRBJ1-1, with 7 bases fitting TRBD1. Germline V lookup: CDR1 SGDLS, CDR2 YYNGEE. CDR3 length: 14 residues. V lost 4 bases and J lost 7; bases outside the gene matches: 10. For the CDR3, the DNA is TGTGCCAGCAGCCCCCAAAACAGGGGTGGTGAAGCTTTCTTT. This codes for CASSPQNRGGEAFF.

This chain uses TRBV15 with TRBJ2-6, with D unclear. CDR1 is LNHNV and CDR2 is YYDKDF in the germline V gene (reference sequence). The V gene lost 3 bases and the J gene lost 0 bases, with 6 bases spanning the gap. The CDR3 runs 15 residues. This chain's CDR3 is CATSSRASGANVLTF. CDR3 in DNA: TGTGCCACCAGCAGTAGGGCCTCTGGGGCCAACGTCCTGACTTTC.

The chain is built from TRBV28 and TRBJ2-1; 10 bases align to TRBD1. Unmatched junction bases numbered 10, after V lost 4 bases and J lost 7 bases. Germline lookup yields CDR1 MDHEN and CDR2 SYDVKM. The CDR3 is 16 residues long. In nucleotides, the CDR3 is TGTGCCAGCAGTTCGGCCGCGACAGGGGGCTTAAATGAGCAGTTCTTC. Its protein product is CASSSAATGGLNEQFF.

This rearrangement joins TRBV5-6 to TRBJ2-3; 9 bases are shared with TRBD2. Germline V gene lookup returns CDR1 SGHDT and CDR2 YYEEEE. With 4 bases clipped from V and 2 bases from J, the junction kept 11 bases outside the gene matches. The CDR3 consists of 17 residues. The CDR3 nucleotides read TGTGCCAGCAGCAGCCCCCCGGAGCGGGGGGACACAGATACGCAGTATTTT. This encodes CASSSPPERGDTDTQYF.

The chain employs TRBV18 and TRBJ1-1, with D unclear. CDR3 size: 13 residues. Per germline, CDR1 KGHSH and CDR2 LQKENI. Trimming left V 8 bases short and J 1 base short, with 11 bases between. The CDR3 region has the DNA TGTGCCAGCGCAGAGGGTAGGAACACTGAAGCTTTCTTT. This sequence encodes CASAEGRNTEAFF.

This clone is a singleton in its sample. The J gene is TRBJ1-3, the V gene TRBV6-5; D is undetermined. The germline V gene encodes CDR1 MNHEY and CDR2 SVGAGI. V shed 6 bases and J shed 3 bases, with 15 bases lying between them. The CDR3 length is 15 residues. This CDR3 reads CASRPTIGHGNTIYF. DNA of the CDR3: TGTGCCAGCAGACCTACGATTGGGCATGGAAACACCATATATTTT.

CDR3 loop: CAWSRGTDTQYF. In nucleotides, the CDR3 is TGTGCCTGGAGTCGGGGGACAGATACGCAGTATTTT. The chain couples TRBV30 to TRBJ2-3, with D maybe TRBD2 (6 bases). From germline, CDR1 is GTSNPN and CDR2 SVGIG (reference sequence). The CDR3 sequence is 12 residues long. V was shortened by 2 bases and J by 3 bases, with 6 bases between the two germline ends.

This clone has only a few counts. Other DNA variants within this sample encode the same CDR3. The genes are TRBV9 and TRBJ1-2; 9 nucleotides match TRBD1. With V trimmed by 5 bases and J by 2 bases, 1 base remained unmatched. The CDR3 has 13 residues. The germline gives CDR1 SGDLS, CDR2 YYNGEE. CDR3 nucleotides: TGTGCCAGCAGTGGACAGGGGAACTATGGCTACACCTTC. Its translation is CASSGQGNYGYTF. Full variable domain (remainder filled in from reference TRBV9 and TRBJ1-2): DSGVTQTPKHLITATGQRVTLRCSPRSGDLSVYWYQQSLDQGLQFLIQYYNGEERAKGNILERFSAQQFPDLHSELNLSSLELGDSALYFCASSGQGNYGYTFGSGTRLTVV.

This chain joins TRBV2 and TRBJ2-1, with 10 bases fitting TRBD2. V was pared by 7 bases and J by 0 bases, with 15 bases of the junction left unmatched. The CDR3 loop spans 19 amino acids. Germline V lookup: CDR1 SNHLY, CDR2 FYNNEI. The CDR3 DNA reads TGTGCCAGCATCGGCTTGCTAGCGGGGGCTCCTAGCTCCTACAATGAGCAGTTCTTC. Amino acids: CASIGLLAGAPSSYNEQFF.

This clone was observed a few times. The rearrangement uses TRBV6-6 and TRBJ2-3; 7 nucleotides match TRBD1. Germline loops: CDR1 MNHNY, CDR2 SVGAGI (reference sequence). CDR3 length: 16 residues. V dropped 6 bases and J dropped 3; count of bases not matched to a gene: 12. Written as DNA, the CDR3 is TGTGCCAGCAGACCCGACAGGGCAGTCTCGACAGATACGCAGTATTTT. This encodes CASRPDRAVSTDTQYF.

The CDR3 region has the DNA TGTGCCAGTCATACCCTGGGGAGGAACACTGAAGCTTTCTTT. Translated: CASHTLGRNTEAFF. The chain uses TRBV19 and TRBJ1-1; no clear D. Trimming left V 8 bases short and J 1 base short, with 14 bases between. The CDR3 loop spans 14 amino acids. In germline, CDR1 is LNHDA, CDR2 SQIVND (reference sequence).

The gene calls are TRBV9 and TRBJ2-7, with D possibly TRBD2 on 5 matching bases. Trimming shortened V by 0 bases and J by 0 bases, and 10 bases separated the two germline ends. This CDR3 has 15 residues. Germline V gene sequence: CDR1 SGDLS, CDR2 YYNGEE. CDR3 loop: CASSVGGFNSYEQYF. CDR3 DNA: TGTGCCAGCAGCGTAGGCGGGTTTAACTCCTACGAGCAGTACTTC.

This clone has more than one count but fewer than ten. The chain recombines TRBV4-3 with TRBJ1-2; D might be TRBD1 (5 bases). Germline V gives CDR1 LGHNA, CDR2 YSLEER. V was shortened by 3 bases and J by 3 bases, with 14 bases between the two germline ends. The CDR3 runs to 15 residues. The CDR3 DNA reads TGCGCCAGCAGCCAGGAAAGACAGTCCTACTATGGCTACACCTTC. It encodes CASSQERQSYYGYTF.

In the case of this clone: The same CDR3 is also encoded by other DNA sequences in this sample. J is TRBJ1-5 and V is TRBV5-1, with 7 bases lining up with TRBD1. This CDR3 is built from 15 residues. CDR1 SGHRS and CDR2 YFSETQ come from the germline V gene. Trimming removed 4 bases from V and 1 base from J; junction bases left unmatched: 5. The CDR3 protein is CASSLEGASNQPQHF. The CDR3 DNA is TGCGCCAGCAGCCTGGAGGGGGCGAGCAATCAGCCCCAGCATTTT.

This clone turned up a few times. This sequence joins TRBV6-4 and TRBJ2-7, with D hard to call. Per germline, CDR1 MRHNA and CDR2 SNTAGT. The length of the CDR3 is 13 residues. The V end was cut by 4 bases, the J end by 1 base, with 8 bases between. The CDR3 loop reads CASSVEQSYEQYF. CDR3 DNA sequence: TGTGCCAGCAGTGTCGAACAGTCCTACGAGCAGTACTTC.

The chain joins TRBV7-9 to TRBJ1-1, with D hard to call. Germline CDR1 reads SEHNR; CDR2 reads FQNEAQ (reference sequence). The CDR3 extends over 15 amino acids. Trimming stripped 2 bases from V and 1 base from J, with 11 bases between. Here the CDR3 DNA reads TGTGCCAGCAGCTTACAGGCGGGCGCGAACACTGAAGCTTTCTTT. Translation gives CASSLQAGANTEAFF.

A note on this clone: The same CDR3 can be traced to other DNA sequences in this sample. The chain recombines TRBV20-1 with TRBJ2-7; no definite D call. This CDR3 comprises 10 residues. Trimming cost V 5 bases and J 2 bases, with 4 bases left between them. Germline V gene lookup returns CDR1 DFQATT and CDR2 SNEGSKA (reference sequence). The CDR3 DNA sequence: TGCAGTGCTCGTACCTACGAGCAGTACTTC. Its translation: CSARTYEQYF.

Points on this clone: In the same sample, other DNA sequences code for this CDR3. This CDR3 reads CASSLGQGDTEAFF. DNA of the CDR3: TGTGCCAGCAGCTTAGGGCAGGGGGACACTGAAGCTTTCTTT. The chain couples TRBV7-9 to TRBJ1-1, with 7 bases identical to TRBD1. J was trimmed by 3 bases and V by 1 base; bases with no gene match: 2. The CDR3 is made up of 14 amino acids. The germline CDR1 and CDR2 sequences are SEHNR and FQNEAQ (reference sequence).

This clone was observed a handful of times. In DNA, the CDR3 is TGCAGTGCGCCAGGGGGTCCTGAAGCTTTCTTT. Amino acid sequence: CSAPGGPEAFF. This chain links TRBV20-1 with TRBJ1-1; 7 bases line up with TRBD1. V lost 6 bases and J lost 6; bases outside the gene matches: 4. The CDR3 runs 11 residues. Germline V lookup: CDR1 DFQATT, CDR2 SNEGSKA (reference sequence).

This clone was recorded a few times. The chain has TRBV28 and TRBJ1-4; TRBD1 matches at 7 bases. CDR3 length: 13 residues. CDR1 MDHEN and CDR2 SYDVKM come from the germline V gene. Trimming cost V 8 bases and J 3 bases; bases outside gene matches: 3. The CDR3 sequence: CASSTGPNEKLFF. The CDR3 coding sequence is TGTGCCAGCTCGACAGGGCCTAATGAAAAACTGTTTTTT.

The gene calls are TRBV27 and TRBJ2-5; possibly TRBD1 or TRBD2 for D (5 bases each). The J call is uncertain, as TRBJ2-7 better fits the DNA end. The CDR3 runs 13 residues. Germline CDR1 reads MNHEY; CDR2 reads SMNVEV (reference sequence). The CDR3 nucleotides are TGTGCCAGCAGTCGAGGGGATAGGTACGAGCAGTACTTC. Translation: CASSRGDRYEQYF.

This clone was seen more than once but under ten times. The chain is built from TRBV14 and TRBJ1-2; D call uncertain. The length of the CDR3 is 13 residues. Trimming cost V 4 bases and J 7 bases, with 13 bases left between them. From germline, CDR1 is SGHDN and CDR2 FVKESK. The CDR3 region is CASSPTRRGGYTF. CDR3 nucleotide sequence: TGTGCCAGCAGCCCAACAAGAAGAGGTGGCTACACCTTC.

This clone was counted between two and nine times. The rearrangement joins TRBV4-1 to TRBJ1-2, with D possibly TRBD1 on 5 matching bases. Deletions cut 0 bases from V and 2 bases from J, with 16 bases between. Germline CDR1 is MGHRA and CDR2 is YSYEKL. The CDR3 contains 17 residues. CDR3 region: CASSQDKAGKSNYGYTF. CDR3 nucleotide sequence: TGCGCCAGCAGCCAAGATAAAGCAGGGAAAAGCAACTATGGCTACACCTTC.

The chain employs TRBV4-3 and TRBJ2-1; 7 positions match TRBD1. V was clipped by 2 bases and J by 4 bases; unmatched bases: 14. This CDR3 comprises 18 residues. Germline values: CDR1 LGHNA, CDR2 YSLEER. CDR3 coding DNA: TGCGCCAGCAGCCAACAGATCCCCGGACAGGTAAAGTACAATGAGCAGTTCTTC. This gives the protein CASSQQIPGQVKYNEQFF.